The clone carrying this TCR beta chain was found many times. The antigen remains undetermined. The authors used template switching to add a universal primer site and gave cDNA unique molecular identifiers. Via MiXCR, TCRdb re-called the 5' RACE reads, giving one row per CDR3 protein. Of fewer than 550,000 distinct CDR3 sequences detected, around 15% appear once; the ten largest clones hold less than 0.5%. The CDR3 runs to 17 residues. Trimming took 8 bases from V and 0 from J, leaving 20 bases between them. The germline CDR1 and CDR2 sequences are SGHAT and FQNNGV. This record belongs to a study of identical twins. Each donor was a healthy Caucasian. Study results and caveats: Models came in too low on out-of-frame TCR alpha sharing in monozygotic twins.

The sample was also linked to a second study, of yellow fever vaccine responses in identical twins.

V and J are TRBV11-2 and TRBJ2-1; weak D call: TRBD1 (6 bases). The clonotype comes from a young woman in good health. Sequenced input: CD4+ T cells sorted from blood. The CDR3 DNA follows: TGTGCCAGCGGCAGGGGTCGCGGGTATAGCTCCTACAATGAGCAGTTCTTC. It encodes CASGRGRGYSSYNEQFF. The full variable domain, in which reference TRBV11-2 and TRBJ2-1 provide the parts outside the CDR3, is EAGVAQSPRYKIIEKRQSVAFWCNPISGHATLYWYQQILGQGPKLLIQFQNNGVVDDSQLPKDRFSAERLKGVDSTLKIQPAKLEDSAVYLCASGRGRGYSSYNEQFFGPGTRLTVL.